The TCR beta chain described here comes from a study of blood T cell repertoires in COVID-19. Whole-study context: COVID-19 samples collected from the United States, Italy and Spain covered acute and convalescent phases. T cells, B-cell-depleted T cells, or PBMCs supplied cDNA or gDNA.

The CDR3 extends over 13 amino acids. The V gene's germline CDR1 is SGHAT and CDR2 FQDESV (reference sequence). Trimming took 7 bases from V and 4 from J, leaving 11 bases between them. Original processing methods: Amplified reference gene primers provided the basis for estimating nucleated cell counts. The data were produced by immunoSEQ multiplex PCR, yet TCRdb's version contains in-frame clones alone and is incomplete. The V and J calls and clone size come from that table; D and trimming were worked out from the DNA. The profile shows roughly 330,000 clones, approximately 87% of them singletons. Symptom resolution, clearance, or two negative PCRs marked donors in Cohort 3 as recovered.

This TCR was recovered from a woman aged 25 to 39 who had recovered from COVID-19. The chain has TRBV11-1 and TRBJ1-3; perhaps TRBD1 as D (5 bases). Input material: PBMCs or T cells enriched from blood (not recorded which). The CDR3 sequence: CASTAQEGNTIYF. CDR3 DNA: TGTGCCAGCACCGCACAGGAAGGAAACACCATATATTTT. The whole variable domain, filled in from reference TRBV11-1 and TRBJ1-3, reads EAEVAQSPRYKITEKSQAVAFWCDPISGHATLYWYRQILGQGPELLVQFQDESVVDDSQLPKDRFSAERLKGVDSTLKIQPAELGDSAMYLCASTAQEGNTIYFGEGSWLTVV.